What follows is one TCR beta chain and its context. The data were obtained in a study of blood T cell repertoires in COVID-19. Study context: Donors in the United States, Italy and Spain gave samples during acute or convalescent COVID-19. In each case, the material was cDNA or gDNA derived from T cells, B-cell-depleted T cells, or PBMCs.

In germline, CDR1 is LGHDT, CDR2 YNNKEL (reference sequence). The CDR3 totals 14 residues. Trimming took 4 bases from V and 7 from J; bases not matched to a gene: 7. Original processing notes: Nucleated cell number was recorded as an estimate derived from reference gene primer amplification. Some clones are missing from TCRdb's copy, which holds only in-frame ones; the method was immunoSEQ multiplex PCR. For V, J and clone size, that table is used; D and trimming come from the DNA. The sample has a few hundred thousand clones; around 89% are singletons. Specimen: peripheral blood. This clonotype originated in a man aged 40-55 years with acute or convalescent COVID-19. The chain links TRBV3-1 (or the pseudogene TRBV3-2) to TRBJ2-1, with 7 bases lining up with TRBD1. The CDR3: CASSLSGTENEQFF. CDR3 nucleotide sequence: TGTGCCAGCAGCCTTTCCGGGACAGAAAATGAGCAGTTCTTC.